Below, 7 T cell receptor beta chains from the same sample are listed, as sequenced in a study of beta chain features in type 1 diabetes. Every bit of the isolated RNA underwent reverse transcription, so sequencing read expressed TCRB transcripts. Sequencing used immunoSEQ multiplex PCR; TCRdb keeps in-frame clones, though not all of them. This sample yields more than 8,500 clones, of which about 80% are seen a single time; 1.3% to 1.5% belongs to the top ten. Specimen: Tregs from blood. The receptors come from a woman between 18 and 29 years old in good health.

This clone was seen a few times. This chain connects TRBV11-2 to TRBJ2-7; the match to TRBD2 covers 9 bases. Looked up from germline, CDR1 is SGHAT and CDR2 is FQNNGV. J gave up 4 bases and V 5 bases, and 12 bases lay outside the gene matches. This CDR3 comprises 16 residues. CDR3 DNA: TGTGCCAGCAGCGACACTCGTAGCGGGAGAGTTTACGAGCAGTACTTC. Translated, it gives CASSDTRSGRVYEQYF.

The V gene is TRBV28, the J gene TRBJ1-1; a weak D match, TRBD1 (6 bases). Trimming took off 6 bases at V and 6 bases at J, with 14 bases between the two ends. This CDR3 comprises 13 residues. The germline V gene has CDR1 MDHEN and CDR2 SYDVKM. CDR3 nucleotides: TGTGCCAGCAGCTACAGGGTTTTCGCTGAAGCTTTCTTT. Translating gives CASSYRVFAEAFF.

V usage is TRBV29-1 and J usage is TRBJ1-5, with TRBD1 as a possible D gene (6 bases). The CDR3 length is 13 residues. With 6 bases removed from V and 0 bases from J, the gap between germline ends came to 9 bases. Germline values: CDR1 SQVTM, CDR2 ANQGSEA. CDR3 in amino acids: CSVGQNSNQPQHF. CDR3 sequence (DNA): TGCAGCGTAGGACAGAATAGCAATCAGCCCCAGCATTTT.

This clone was detected once. This chain joins TRBV6-6 and TRBJ1-2, with TRBD1 matching 8 bases. The germline gives CDR1 MNHNY, CDR2 SVGAGI (reference sequence). The CDR3 has 14 amino acids. J gave up 4 bases and V 8 bases, and 9 bases lay outside the gene matches. The CDR3 DNA is TGTGCCAGCCAAAGCAGGGGGCGTAGCTATGGCTACACCTTC. It translates to CASQSRGRSYGYTF.

This chain connects TRBV29-1 to TRBJ2-7; 7 nucleotides line up with TRBD2. J gave up 2 bases and V 7 bases, and 5 bases lay outside the gene matches. The CDR3 is made up of 12 amino acids. Germline CDR1 reads SQVTM; CDR2 reads ANQGSEA. This chain's CDR3 is CSGGGSPYEQYF. CDR3 nucleotide sequence: TGCAGCGGGGGAGGGTCCCCCTACGAGCAGTACTTC.

This chain links TRBV6-1 with TRBJ1-1; D possibly corresponds to TRBD1 (6 bases). Germline CDR1 MNHNS, CDR2 SASEGT. The CDR3 length is 15 residues. V lost 3 bases to trimming and J lost 1 base, with 12 bases between them. CDR3 in amino acids: CASSDSTGRNTEAFF. The DNA for the CDR3 is TGTGCCAGCAGTGATTCGACAGGACGGAACACTGAAGCTTTCTTT.

A few counts support this clone. V gene TRBV7-9 combines with J gene TRBJ2-7, with 10 nucleotides matching TRBD1. V dropped 6 bases and J dropped 6; count of bases not matched to a gene: 5. The CDR3 totals 13 residues. Germline assignment: CDR1 SEHNR and CDR2 FQNEAQ (reference sequence). CDR3 loop: CASSQTGGGEQYF. The CDR3 DNA follows: TGTGCCAGCAGTCAGACAGGGGGCGGCGAGCAGTACTTC.